One and the same sample provided the 28 T cell receptor beta chains below, sequenced in a study of blood T cell repertoires in COVID-19. The method was immunoSEQ multiplex PCR; TCRdb's version includes in-frame clones alone and lacks a portion of them. This sample yields 97,000 or so clones, of which approximately 78% are seen a single time; about 9.3% belongs to the top ten. The specimen sequenced was peripheral blood. These receptors came from a man aged 55 to 70 with active or convalescent COVID-19.

Remarks on this clone: At one of its ends the junction is not consistent with the germline gene, which may arise from a read error. The chain joins TRBV10-2 to TRBJ2-3, with D perhaps matching TRBD2 (5 bases). Germline CDR1 and CDR2: WSHSY and SAAADI. CDR3 length equals 15 residues. The CDR3: CASSLSGRGTDTQYF. The CDR3 DNA is TGCGCCAGCAGTCTTTCGGGGAGAGGCACGGATACGCAGTATTTT.

The genes are TRBV28 and TRBJ1-6; perhaps TRBD1 as D (6 bases). This CDR3 is built from 15 residues. Trimming left V 6 bases short and J 10 bases short, with 19 bases between. CDR1 and CDR2 from the germline V gene are MDHEN and SYDVKM. CDR3 in DNA: TGTGCCAGCAGCGCAGGGGTAGCAGGCAGGTCACCCCTCCACTTT. Its translation: CASSAGVAGRSPLHF.

The chain uses TRBV6-5 and TRBJ1-2; D is possibly TRBD1 (5 bases). The CDR3 spans 16 residues. Trimming took off 2 bases at V and 3 bases at J, with 16 bases between the two ends. Germline-derived CDR1 and CDR2 are MNHEY and SVGAGI. The CDR3 region has the DNA TGTGCCAGCAGTTACACAATGAGCAGGGCGTACTATGGCTACACCTTC. Protein product: CASSYTMSRAYYGYTF.

The chain is built from TRBV6-1 and TRBJ1-1; 11 bases map to TRBD1. The CDR3 extends over 16 amino acids. Looked up from germline, CDR1 is MNHNS and CDR2 is SASEGT. Unmatched junction bases numbered 6, after V lost 1 base and J lost 5 bases. The CDR3 sequence: CASSEGDRGVFTEAFF. For the CDR3, the DNA is TGTGCCAGCAGTGAAGGGGACAGGGGGGTTTTTACTGAAGCTTTCTTT.

J is TRBJ1-4 and V is TRBV6-5, with 10 bases aligning to TRBD1. The CDR3 is made up of 15 amino acids. The junction had 8 bases not matched to a gene; V was cut back by 6 bases and J by 7 bases. In germline, CDR1 is MNHEY, CDR2 SVGAGI. CDR3: CASRPTGTGAEKLFF. CDR3 DNA sequence: TGTGCCAGCAGACCAACCGGGACAGGGGCTGAAAAACTGTTTTTT.

This rearrangement joins TRBV18 to TRBJ2-2; 8 nucleotides align to TRBD1. The J segment lost 3 bases and the V segment lost 0 bases, leaving 12 bases of the junction unmatched. The CDR3 runs to 19 residues. In germline, CDR1 is KGHSH, CDR2 LQKENI. The CDR3 protein is CASSPPAGGVGLDTGELFF. The DNA for the CDR3 is TGTGCCAGCTCACCACCGGCAGGGGGCGTTGGATTGGACACCGGGGAGCTGTTTTTT. Filled out from reference TRBV18 and TRBJ2-2, the complete variable domain reads NAGVMQNPRHLVRRRGQEARLRCSPMKGHSHVYWYRQLPEEGLKFMVYLQKENIIDESGMPKERFSAEFPKEGPSILRIQQVVRGDSAAYFCASSPPAGGVGLDTGELFFGEGSRLTVL.

Details on this clone: A read error may be the cause here, since a much bigger clone is one base away. Other DNA sequences from this sample encode an identical CDR3 as well. V is TRBV5-1 and J is TRBJ1-1; D perhaps matches TRBD1 (6 bases). V lost 8 bases, J lost 1 base, and 18 bases lay in between. Germline V gene sequence: CDR1 SGHRS, CDR2 YFSETQ. This CDR3 is built from 15 residues. The CDR3 region has the DNA TGCGCCAGTAGCCGCCGGACAGAACAGAACACTGAAGCTTTCTTT. This sequence encodes CASSRRTEQNTEAFF.

The chain has TRBV6-5 and TRBJ2-7; D perhaps matches TRBD1 (6 bases). This CDR3 has 14 residues. V was trimmed by 5 bases and J by 4 bases, leaving 15 bases between them. CDR1 MNHEY and CDR2 SVGAGI come from the germline V gene. This CDR3 is CASSPNRDVYEQYV. The CDR3 DNA sequence: TGTGCCAGCAGTCCGAACAGGGACGTATACGAGCAGTACGTC.

The genes are TRBV4-1 and TRBJ2-1; no clear D. The CDR3 consists of 14 residues. V was pared by 1 base and J by 3 bases, with 7 bases between. CDR1 is MGHRA, CDR2 YSYEKL, per germline. Here the CDR3 reads CASSQADNYNEQFF. The CDR3 region has the DNA TGCGCCAGCAGCCAAGCAGATAACTACAATGAGCAGTTCTTC.

This chain connects TRBV4-2 to TRBJ1-1; 8 nucleotides align to TRBD1. J lost 5 bases, V lost 0 bases, and 5 bases had no gene match. This CDR3 contains 15 residues. Germline values: CDR1 LGHNA, CDR2 YNFKEQ. CDR3 coding DNA: TGTGCCAGCAGCCAAGACCGACAGGGGTTGACTGAAGCTTTCTTT. It codes for CASSQDRQGLTEAFF.

Here the CDR3 DNA reads TGCGCCAGCGGGACAGTTCAAGAGACCCAGTACTTC. This encodes CASGTVQETQYF. The chain employs TRBV10-2 and TRBJ2-5; 7 bases are a match to TRBD1. The CDR3 runs 12 residues. Germline CDR1 reads WSHSY; CDR2 reads SAAADI. The trim removed 8 bases at V and 2 bases at J, leaving 2 bases unmatched.

This rearrangement joins TRBV20-1 to TRBJ2-7; 7 nucleotides align to TRBD1. Germline CDR1 is DFQATT and CDR2 is SNEGSKA (reference sequence). With V trimmed by 6 bases and J by 7 bases, 6 bases remained unmatched. The CDR3 is made up of 11 amino acids. CDR3 nucleotide sequence: TGCAGTGCCGACCGACAGGGAGAGCAGTACGTC. Translated, it gives CSADRQGEQYV.

V is TRBV7-8 and J is TRBJ2-3; 9 bases map to TRBD2. With 1 base clipped from V and 2 bases from J, the junction kept 4 bases outside the gene matches. This CDR3 is 16 amino acids long. Germline V gene sequence: CDR1 SGHVS, CDR2 FQNEAQ. The CDR3 DNA is TGTGCCAGCAGCTTAGAACTAGCGGGCTACACAGATACGCAGTATTTT. This sequence encodes CASSLELAGYTDTQYF.

This sequence joins TRBV2 and TRBJ1-1; 9 nucleotides align to TRBD1. The CDR3 has 14 amino acids. The V gene's germline CDR1 is SNHLY and CDR2 FYNNEI. The trim removed 7 bases at V and 1 base at J, leaving 4 bases unmatched. CDR3 in amino acids: CASKPGQGNTEAFF. CDR3 DNA sequence: TGTGCCAGCAAACCGGGACAGGGGAACACTGAAGCTTTCTTT.

The rearrangement links TRBV11-2 to TRBJ2-7; 14 positions agree with TRBD2. The length of the CDR3 is 15 residues. The ends lost 5 bases at V and 5 bases at J; junction bases unmatched: 5. In germline, CDR1 is SGHAT, CDR2 FQNNGV. Here the CDR3 reads CASSRGTSGSHEQYV. The CDR3 coding sequence is TGTGCCAGCAGCCGTGGGACTAGCGGGAGCCACGAGCAGTACGTC.

This clone was detected a few times. The J gene is TRBJ1-1, the V gene TRBV7-9; 7 bases agree with TRBD1. With 6 bases clipped from V and 6 bases from J, the junction kept 7 bases outside the gene matches. CDR3 length: 13 residues. The germline V gene encodes CDR1 SEHNR and CDR2 FQNEAQ (reference sequence). CDR3 residues: CASRMDRISEAFF. As DNA, the CDR3 is TGTGCCAGCAGAATGGACAGGATCTCTGAAGCTTTCTTT.

The V gene is TRBV6-6, the J gene TRBJ2-2; weak D call: TRBD2 (7 bases). Germline V gene data show CDR1 as MNHNY and CDR2 as SVGAGI (reference sequence). CDR3 length equals 15 residues. V was cut by 5 bases and J by 5 bases, with 15 bases left in between. CDR3 loop: CASSDPGEGTGELFF. DNA for the CDR3: TGTGCCAGCAGTGACCCAGGGGAGGGGACCGGGGAGCTGTTTTTT.

This clone has ten or more counts. CDR3 loop: CASSEQGPKFGYTF. The CDR3 nucleotides read TGTGCCAGCAGTGAACAGGGCCCAAAGTTCGGCTACACCTTC. The chain recombines TRBV6-1 with TRBJ1-2; weak D call: TRBD1 (5 bases). The germline gives CDR1 MNHNS, CDR2 SASEGT. This CDR3 has 14 amino acids. Trimming cost V 2 bases and J 8 bases, with 15 bases left between them.

This clone was picked up one time. This chain connects TRBV19 to TRBJ1-1; D uncertain. This CDR3 contains 11 residues. Germline CDR1 is LNHDA and CDR2 is SQIVND (reference sequence). With 7 bases removed from V and 7 bases from J, the gap between germline ends came to 10 bases. CDR3 DNA sequence: TGTGCCAGTACCCTATCATTTGAAGCTTTCTTT. Translated, it gives CASTLSFEAFF. The full variable domain, rest sourced from reference TRBV19 and TRBJ1-1, is DGGITQSPKYLFRKEGQNVTLSCEQNLNHDAMYWYRQDPGQGLRLIYYSQIVNDFQKGDIAEGYSVSREKKESFPLTVTSAQKNPTAFYLCASTLSFEAFFGQGTRLTVV.

This clone has only one observation. V gene TRBV7-8 combines with J gene TRBJ2-2, with 10 positions matching TRBD1. Per germline, CDR1 SGHVS and CDR2 FQNEAQ. V shed 1 base, J shed 4 bases, and the junction held 3 bases outside the gene matches. This CDR3 is 16 amino acids long. CDR3 amino acids: CASSLETGGSTGELFF. The CDR3 DNA follows: TGTGCCAGCAGCTTAGAGACAGGGGGCAGCACCGGGGAGCTGTTTTTT.

This clone was picked up one time. The rearrangement joins TRBV20-1 to TRBJ1-1, with D maybe TRBD1 (6 bases). The ends were cut back, 5 bases at V and 7 bases at J, with 11 bases in the middle. Per germline, CDR1 DFQATT and CDR2 SNEGSKA (reference sequence). The CDR3 has 11 amino acids. In DNA form, the CDR3 reads TGCAGTGCTCGCAGGGGTATTGAAGCTTTCTTT. Translation: CSARRGIEAFF.

This clone was seen a few times. V is TRBV2 and J is TRBJ1-1; tentatively, D is TRBD1 (5 bases). Germline lookup yields CDR1 SNHLY and CDR2 FYNNEI. The CDR3 is 13 amino acids. Trimming stripped 4 bases from V and 3 bases from J, with 9 bases between. The CDR3 sequence is CASSVDRDTEAFF. The CDR3 DNA reads TGTGCCAGCAGTGTTGACAGAGACACTGAAGCTTTCTTT.

The V call is TRBV4-3, the J call TRBJ1-2; TRBD1 agrees at 11 bases. V was clipped by 1 base and J by 4 bases; unmatched bases: 5. Germline CDR1 and CDR2: LGHNA and YSLEER. CDR3 length: 16 amino acids. The CDR3 nucleotides are TGCGCCAGCAGCCAAGGTCGGACAGGGGGCTCCTATGGCTACACCTTC. This gives the protein CASSQGRTGGSYGYTF.

The gene calls are TRBV11-1 and TRBJ2-3; D may be TRBD1 (5 bases). The CDR3 totals 16 residues. Germline V gene data show CDR1 as SGHAT and CDR2 as FQDESV (reference sequence). Trimming stripped 2 bases from V and 2 bases from J, with 14 bases between. Here the CDR3 reads CASSLNAGRLTDTQYF. The CDR3 region has the DNA TGTGCCAGCAGCTTAAACGCAGGGCGTCTCACAGATACGCAGTATTTT.

The chain links TRBV7-2 to TRBJ2-5; 16 bases align to TRBD2. This CDR3 has 18 amino acids. From germline, CDR1 is SGHTA and CDR2 FQGNSA. V dropped 1 base and J dropped 4; count of bases not matched to a gene: 6. The CDR3 DNA reads as TGTGCCAGCAGCTTAGGGGGACTAGCGGGAGGGCTCGGAGAGACCCAGTACTTC. Translated: CASSLGGLAGGLGETQYF.

The chain links TRBV5-1 to TRBJ2-7; D is perhaps TRBD1 (6 bases). Per the germline V gene, CDR1 is SGHRS and CDR2 is YFSETQ. Trimming took 2 bases from V and 5 from J, leaving 11 bases between them. The CDR3 length is 13 residues. For the CDR3, the DNA is TGCGCCAGCAGCTTCTCAGGGGACCACGAGCAGTACGTC. This sequence encodes CASSFSGDHEQYV.

This sequence joins TRBV27 and TRBJ1-6; D possibly corresponds to TRBD1 (5 bases). The germline CDR1 and CDR2 sequences are MNHEY and SMNVEV (reference sequence). Deletions cut 8 bases from V and 0 bases from J, with 17 bases between. The CDR3 spans 17 residues. CDR3 sequence (DNA): TGTGCCAGCGCTAGACGATCCCAGGGCTCCTATAATTCACCCCTCCACTTT. This sequence encodes CASARRSQGSYNSPLHF.

V is TRBV27 and J is TRBJ2-2; no firm D call. The CDR3 covers 12 residues. Germline loops: CDR1 MNHEY, CDR2 SMNVEV (reference sequence). V was pared by 7 bases and J by 8 bases, with 11 bases between. CDR3 sequence: CASTKNGGELFF. Written as DNA, the CDR3 is TGTGCCAGCACCAAGAACGGGGGGGAGCTGTTTTTT.